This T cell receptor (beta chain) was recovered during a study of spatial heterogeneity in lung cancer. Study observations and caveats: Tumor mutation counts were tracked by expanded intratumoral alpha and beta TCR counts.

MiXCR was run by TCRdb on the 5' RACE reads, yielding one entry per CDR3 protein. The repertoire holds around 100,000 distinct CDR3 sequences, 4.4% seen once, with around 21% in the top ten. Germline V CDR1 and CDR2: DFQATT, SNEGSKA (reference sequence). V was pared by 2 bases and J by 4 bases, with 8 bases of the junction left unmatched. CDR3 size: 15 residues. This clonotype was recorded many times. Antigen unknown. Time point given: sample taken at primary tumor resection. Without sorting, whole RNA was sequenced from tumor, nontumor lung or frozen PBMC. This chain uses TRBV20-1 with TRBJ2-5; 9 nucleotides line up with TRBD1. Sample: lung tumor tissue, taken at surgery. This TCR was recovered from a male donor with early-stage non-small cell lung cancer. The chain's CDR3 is CSARPGTGLRETQYF. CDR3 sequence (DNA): TGCAGTGCTAGACCCGGGACAGGGCTTCGAGAGACCCAGTACTTC.